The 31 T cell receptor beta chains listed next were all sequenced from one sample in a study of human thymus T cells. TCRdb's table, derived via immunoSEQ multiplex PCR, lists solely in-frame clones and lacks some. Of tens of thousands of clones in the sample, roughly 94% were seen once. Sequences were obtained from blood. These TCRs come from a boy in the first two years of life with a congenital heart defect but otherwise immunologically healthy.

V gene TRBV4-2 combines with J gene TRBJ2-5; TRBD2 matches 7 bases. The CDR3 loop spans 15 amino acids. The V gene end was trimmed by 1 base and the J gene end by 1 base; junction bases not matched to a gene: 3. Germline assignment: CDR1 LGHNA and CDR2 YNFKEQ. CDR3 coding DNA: TGTGCCAGCAGCCAAGGGACTAGTGGCCAAGAGACCCAGTACTTC. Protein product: CASSQGTSGQETQYF.

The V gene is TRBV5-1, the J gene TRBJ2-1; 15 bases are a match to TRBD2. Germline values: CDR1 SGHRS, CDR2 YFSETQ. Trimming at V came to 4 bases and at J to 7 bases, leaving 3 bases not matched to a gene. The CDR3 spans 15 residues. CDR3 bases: TGCGCCAGCAGCGGACTAGCGGGGGGGCCAAATGAGCAGTTCTTC. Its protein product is CASSGLAGGPNEQFF. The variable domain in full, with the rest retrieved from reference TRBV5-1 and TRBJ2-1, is KAGVTQTPRYLIKTRGQQVTLSCSPISGHRSVSWYQQTPGQGLQFLFEYFSETQRNKGNFPGRFSGRQFSNSRSEMNVSTLELGDSALYLCASSGLAGGPNEQFFGPGTRLTVL.

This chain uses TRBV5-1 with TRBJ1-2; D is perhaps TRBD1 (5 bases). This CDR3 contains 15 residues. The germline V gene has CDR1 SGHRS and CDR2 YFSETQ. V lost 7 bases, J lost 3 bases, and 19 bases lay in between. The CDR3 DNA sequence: TGCGCCAGCGGGACCCCTGGCAGGGAGGACTATGGCTACACCTTC. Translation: CASGTPGREDYGYTF.

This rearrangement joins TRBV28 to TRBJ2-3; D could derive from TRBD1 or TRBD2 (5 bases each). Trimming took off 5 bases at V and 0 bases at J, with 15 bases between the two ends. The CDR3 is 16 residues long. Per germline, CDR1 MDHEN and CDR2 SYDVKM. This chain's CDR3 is CASSLPRWDSTDTQYF. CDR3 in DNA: TGTGCCAGCAGTCTCCCCCGTTGGGACAGCACAGATACGCAGTATTTT.

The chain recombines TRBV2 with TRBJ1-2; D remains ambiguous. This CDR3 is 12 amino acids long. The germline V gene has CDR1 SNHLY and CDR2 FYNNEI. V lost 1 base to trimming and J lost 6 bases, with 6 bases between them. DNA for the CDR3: TGTGCCAGCAGTGAAGATAGAGATGGCTACACCTTC. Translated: CASSEDRDGYTF.

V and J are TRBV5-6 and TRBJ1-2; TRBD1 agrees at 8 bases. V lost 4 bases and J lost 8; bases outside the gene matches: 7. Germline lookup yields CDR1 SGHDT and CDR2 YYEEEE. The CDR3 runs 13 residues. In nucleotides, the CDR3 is TGTGCCAGCAGCCAGGGGACAGGCGGGGGCTACACCTTC. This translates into CASSQGTGGGYTF. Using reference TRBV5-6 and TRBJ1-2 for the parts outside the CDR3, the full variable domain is DAGVTQSPTHLIKTRGQQVTLRCSPKSGHDTVSWYQQALGQGPQFIFQYYEEEERQRGNFPDRFSGHQFPNYSSELNVNALLLGDSALYLCASSQGTGGGYTFGSGTRLTVV.

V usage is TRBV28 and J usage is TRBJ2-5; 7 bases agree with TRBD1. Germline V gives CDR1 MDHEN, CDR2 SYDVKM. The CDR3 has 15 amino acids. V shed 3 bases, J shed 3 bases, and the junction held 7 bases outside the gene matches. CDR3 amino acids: CASSFSQGVKETQYF. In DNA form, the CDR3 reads TGTGCCAGCAGTTTTAGCCAGGGGGTAAAAGAGACCCAGTACTTC.

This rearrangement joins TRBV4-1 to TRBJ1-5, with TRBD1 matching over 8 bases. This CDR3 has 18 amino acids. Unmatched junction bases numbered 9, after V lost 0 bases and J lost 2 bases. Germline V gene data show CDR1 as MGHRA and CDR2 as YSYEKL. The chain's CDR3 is CASSQDRRGRSGNQPQHF. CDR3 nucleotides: TGCGCCAGCAGCCAAGATCGCAGGGGGCGCAGTGGCAATCAGCCCCAGCATTTT.

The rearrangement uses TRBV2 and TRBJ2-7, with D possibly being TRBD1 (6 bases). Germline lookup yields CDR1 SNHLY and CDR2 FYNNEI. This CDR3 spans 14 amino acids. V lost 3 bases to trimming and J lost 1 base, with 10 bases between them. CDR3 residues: CASSDNRESYEQYF. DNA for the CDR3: TGTGCCAGCAGTGATAACAGGGAGTCCTACGAGCAGTACTTC.

The CDR3 coding sequence is TGTGCCAGCAGTCTCGACAGTTATTCACCCCTCCACTTT. Residues: CASSLDSYSPLHF. The chain recombines TRBV27 with TRBJ1-6; possible D gene TRBD1, 5 bases. Per germline, CDR1 MNHEY and CDR2 SMNVEV (reference sequence). CDR3 length: 13 amino acids. Trimming took 5 bases from V and 8 from J, leaving 10 bases between them.

CDR3 residues: CASRRTGTISGANVLTF. CDR3 sequence (DNA): TGTGCCAGCAGGAGGACAGGGACAATCTCTGGGGCCAACGTCCTGACTTTC. This sequence joins TRBV27 and TRBJ2-6; TRBD1 aligns across 8 bases. Germline V lookup: CDR1 MNHEY, CDR2 SMNVEV (reference sequence). The CDR3 runs 17 residues. After removal of 6 bases from V and 0 bases from J, the junction contained 7 bases not matched to a gene. The full variable domain, completed using reference TRBV27 and TRBJ2-6, is EAQVTQNPRYLITVTGKKLTVTCSQNMNHEYMSWYRQDPGLGLRQIYYSMNVEVTDKGDVPEGYKVSRKEKRNFPLILESPSPNQTSLYFCASRRTGTISGANVLTFGAGSRLTVL.

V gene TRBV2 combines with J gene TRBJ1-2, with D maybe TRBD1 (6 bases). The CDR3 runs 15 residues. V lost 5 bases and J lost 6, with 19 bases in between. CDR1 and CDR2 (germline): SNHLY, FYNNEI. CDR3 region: CASSRSRTGQHGYTF. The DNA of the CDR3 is TGTGCCAGCAGTCGAAGCCGGACGGGACAACATGGCTACACCTTC.

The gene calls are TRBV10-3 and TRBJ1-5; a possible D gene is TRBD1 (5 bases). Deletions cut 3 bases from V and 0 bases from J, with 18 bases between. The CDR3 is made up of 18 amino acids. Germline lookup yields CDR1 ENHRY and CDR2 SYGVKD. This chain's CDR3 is CAISEYLGAGGSNQPQHF. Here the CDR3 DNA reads TGTGCCATCAGTGAATATCTAGGGGCGGGGGGTAGCAATCAGCCCCAGCATTTT.

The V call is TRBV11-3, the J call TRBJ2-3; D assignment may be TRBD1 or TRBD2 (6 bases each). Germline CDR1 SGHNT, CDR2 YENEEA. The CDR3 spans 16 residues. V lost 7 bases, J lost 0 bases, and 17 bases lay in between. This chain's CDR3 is CASTIRGGSSTDTQYF. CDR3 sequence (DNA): TGTGCCAGCACGATCCGAGGGGGGTCTAGCACAGATACGCAGTATTTT.

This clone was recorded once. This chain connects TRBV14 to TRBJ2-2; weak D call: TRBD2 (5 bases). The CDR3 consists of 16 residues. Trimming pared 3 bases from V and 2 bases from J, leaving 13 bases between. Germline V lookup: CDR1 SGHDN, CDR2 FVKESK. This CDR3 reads CASSHGVRGNTGELFF. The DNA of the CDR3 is TGTGCCAGCAGCCATGGTGTTCGGGGAAACACCGGGGAGCTGTTTTTT.

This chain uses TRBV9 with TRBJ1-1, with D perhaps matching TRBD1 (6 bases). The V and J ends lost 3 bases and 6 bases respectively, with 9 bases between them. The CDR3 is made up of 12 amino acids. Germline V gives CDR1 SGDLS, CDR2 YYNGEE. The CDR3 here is CASSAGEAEAFF. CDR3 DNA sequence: TGTGCCAGCAGCGCAGGGGAGGCTGAAGCTTTCTTT.

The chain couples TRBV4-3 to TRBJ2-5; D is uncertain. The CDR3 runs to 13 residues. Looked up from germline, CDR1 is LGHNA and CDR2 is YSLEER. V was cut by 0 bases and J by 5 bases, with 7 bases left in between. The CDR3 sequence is CASSQDVWETQYF. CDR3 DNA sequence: TGCGCCAGCAGCCAAGACGTCTGGGAGACCCAGTACTTC.

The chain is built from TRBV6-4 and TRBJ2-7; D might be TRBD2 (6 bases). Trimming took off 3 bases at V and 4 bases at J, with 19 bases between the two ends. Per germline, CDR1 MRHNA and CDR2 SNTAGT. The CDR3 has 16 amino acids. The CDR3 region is CASSDRGGGFLYEQYF. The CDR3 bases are TGTGCCAGCAGTGATCGCGGTGGGGGGTTTTTGTACGAGCAGTACTTC.

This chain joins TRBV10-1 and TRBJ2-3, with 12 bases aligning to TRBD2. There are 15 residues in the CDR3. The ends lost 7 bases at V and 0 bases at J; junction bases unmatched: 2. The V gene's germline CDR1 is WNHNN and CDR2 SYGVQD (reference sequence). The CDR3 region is CASTGTSGSTDTQYF. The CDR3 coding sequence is TGCGCCAGCACCGGGACTAGCGGGAGCACAGATACGCAGTATTTT.

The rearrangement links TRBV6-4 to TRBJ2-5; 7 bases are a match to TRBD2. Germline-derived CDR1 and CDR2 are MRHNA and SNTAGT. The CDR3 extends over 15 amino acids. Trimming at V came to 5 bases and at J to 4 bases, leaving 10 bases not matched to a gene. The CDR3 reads CASSSRKAGRETQYF. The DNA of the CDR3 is TGTGCCAGCAGTTCCCGTAAAGCGGGGAGAGAGACCCAGTACTTC.

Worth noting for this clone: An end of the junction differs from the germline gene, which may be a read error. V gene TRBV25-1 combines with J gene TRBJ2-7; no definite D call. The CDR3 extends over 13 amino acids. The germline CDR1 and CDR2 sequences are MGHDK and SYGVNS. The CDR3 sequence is CAGRTSSSYEQYF. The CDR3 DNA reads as TGTGCCGGCAGAACATCTAGCTCCTACGAGCAGTACTTC.

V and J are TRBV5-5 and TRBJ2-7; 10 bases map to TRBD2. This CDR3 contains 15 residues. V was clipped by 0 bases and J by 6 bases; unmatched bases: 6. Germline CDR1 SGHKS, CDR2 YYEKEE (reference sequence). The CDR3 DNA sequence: TGTGCCAGCAGCTTGGATTGGCTAGCGGGGGTCGAGCAGTACTTC. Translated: CASSLDWLAGVEQYF.

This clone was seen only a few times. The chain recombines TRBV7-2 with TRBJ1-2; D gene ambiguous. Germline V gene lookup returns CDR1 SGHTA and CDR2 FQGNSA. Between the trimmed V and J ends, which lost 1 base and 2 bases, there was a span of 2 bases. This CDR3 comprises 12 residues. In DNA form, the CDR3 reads TGTGCCAGCAGCTTAGACAACTATGGCTACACCTTC. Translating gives CASSLDNYGYTF.

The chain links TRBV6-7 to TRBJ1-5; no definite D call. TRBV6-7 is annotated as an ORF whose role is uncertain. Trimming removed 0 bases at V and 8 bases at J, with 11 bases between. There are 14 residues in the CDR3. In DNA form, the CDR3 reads TGTGCCAGCAGTTACTCGAGGTACTTAAAGCCCCAGCATTTT. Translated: CASSYSRYLKPQHF.

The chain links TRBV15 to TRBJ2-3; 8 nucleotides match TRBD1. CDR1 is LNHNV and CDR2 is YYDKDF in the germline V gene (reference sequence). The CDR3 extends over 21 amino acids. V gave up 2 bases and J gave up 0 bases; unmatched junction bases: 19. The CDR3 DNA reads TGTGCCACCAGCAGAACTCACAGGGGGGCGGCTACCGATCTTAGCACAGATACGCAGTATTTT. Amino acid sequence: CATSRTHRGAATDLSTDTQYF.

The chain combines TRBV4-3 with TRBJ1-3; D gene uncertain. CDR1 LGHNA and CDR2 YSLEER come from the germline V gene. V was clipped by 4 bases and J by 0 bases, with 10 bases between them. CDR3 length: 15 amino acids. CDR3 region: CASSPAADSGNTIYF. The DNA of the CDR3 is TGCGCCAGCAGCCCCGCTGCGGACTCTGGAAACACCATATATTTT.

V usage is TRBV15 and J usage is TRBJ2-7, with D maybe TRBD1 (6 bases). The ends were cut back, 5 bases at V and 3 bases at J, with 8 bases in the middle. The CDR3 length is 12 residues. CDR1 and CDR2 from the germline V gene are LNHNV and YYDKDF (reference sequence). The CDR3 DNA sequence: TGTGCCACCAGCTGGGGACACTACGAGCAGTACTTC. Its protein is CATSWGHYEQYF.

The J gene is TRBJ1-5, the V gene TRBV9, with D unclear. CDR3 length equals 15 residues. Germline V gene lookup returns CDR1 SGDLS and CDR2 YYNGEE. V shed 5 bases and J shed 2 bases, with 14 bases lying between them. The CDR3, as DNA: TGTGCCAGCAGAAGTGGGTACAGATGCAATCAGCCCCAGCATTTT. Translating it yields CASRSGYRCNQPQHF.

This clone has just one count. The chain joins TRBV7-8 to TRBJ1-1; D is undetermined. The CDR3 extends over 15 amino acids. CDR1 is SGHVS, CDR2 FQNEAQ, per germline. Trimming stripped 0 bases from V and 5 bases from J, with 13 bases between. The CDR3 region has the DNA TGTGCCAGCAGCTTAGCTCGACACCCGGGGACTGAAGCTTTCTTT. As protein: CASSLARHPGTEAFF.

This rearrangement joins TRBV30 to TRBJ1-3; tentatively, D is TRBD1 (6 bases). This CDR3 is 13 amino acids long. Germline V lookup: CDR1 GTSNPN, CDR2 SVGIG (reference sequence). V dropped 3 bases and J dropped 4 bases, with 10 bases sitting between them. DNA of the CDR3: TGTGCCTGGAGAACGGGGGCGGGAAACACCATATATTTT. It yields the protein CAWRTGAGNTIYF.

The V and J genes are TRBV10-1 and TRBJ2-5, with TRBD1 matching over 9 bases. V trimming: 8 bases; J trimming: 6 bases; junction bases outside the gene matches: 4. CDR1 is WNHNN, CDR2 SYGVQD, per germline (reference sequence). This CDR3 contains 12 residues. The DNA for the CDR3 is TGCGCCAGCCCCGGACAGGGGAAGACCCAGTACTTC. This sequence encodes CASPGQGKTQYF.